One sample yielded the 19 T cell receptor beta chains listed below, sequenced in a study of graft-versus-host responses after intestinal transplantation. Some clones are missing from TCRdb's copy, which holds only in-frame ones; the method was immunoSEQ multiplex PCR. The sample yields 75,000 to 95,000 clones, around 90% seen once. These receptors have no identified antigens. The specimen was unstimulated CD4+ T cells sorted from spleen or lymph node cells, collected before transplant. The receptors were gathered from a human donor who was the organ donor for an intestinal transplant.

The chain has TRBV25-1 and TRBJ2-7; 8 bases agree with TRBD2. CDR1 is MGHDK, CDR2 SYGVNS, per germline. This CDR3 contains 15 residues. V lost 5 bases, J lost 1 base, and 7 bases stayed unmatched. In DNA form, the CDR3 reads TGTGCCAGCAGTAGAGGGGGGACTAGTTCCTACGAGCAGTACTTC. Protein: CASSRGGTSSYEQYF.

This chain uses TRBV7-2 with TRBJ1-5; maybe TRBD1 (6 bases). Germline CDR1 is SGHTA and CDR2 is FQGNSA. The CDR3 contains 15 residues. V lost 5 bases to trimming and J lost 3 bases, with 14 bases between them. The CDR3 coding sequence is TGTGCCAGCAGCAGCGAAACAGGGCACAATCAGCCCCAGCATTTT. Its protein is CASSSETGHNQPQHF.

This chain links TRBV28 with TRBJ2-1; 9 positions agree with TRBD1. This CDR3 is 15 amino acids long. V shed 3 bases and J 3 bases; nucleotides not matched to a gene: 3. In germline, CDR1 is MDHEN, CDR2 SYDVKM. For the CDR3, the DNA is TGTGCCAGCAGTTTGGCGACAGGGGGCTACAATGAGCAGTTCTTC. Amino acids: CASSLATGGYNEQFF.

The V gene is TRBV7-2, the J gene TRBJ2-3; 9 bases fit TRBD2. V gave up 4 bases and J gave up 4 bases; unmatched junction bases: 9. Germline V gene lookup returns CDR1 SGHTA and CDR2 FQGNSA. The CDR3 consists of 16 residues. The CDR3 is CASSYRLSGGSDTQYF. In nucleotides, the CDR3 is TGTGCCAGCAGCTACCGACTAAGCGGGGGGTCAGATACGCAGTATTTT.

The chain joins TRBV2 to TRBJ1-1; perhaps TRBD1 as D (5 bases). Germline values: CDR1 SNHLY, CDR2 FYNNEI. V lost 7 bases and J 13 bases, leaving 28 bases between the germline ends. The CDR3 loop spans 15 amino acids. This chain's CDR3 is CASNKGPGQGFGDFF. In nucleotides, the CDR3 is TGTGCCAGCAACAAAGGGCCAGGGCAGGGTTTTGGTGATTTCTTT. Combining the CDR3 with reference TRBV2 and TRBJ1-1 gives the whole variable domain EPEVTQTPSHQVTQMGQEVILRCVPISNHLYFYWYRQILGQKVEFLVSFYNNEISEKSEIFDDQFSVERPDGSNFTLKIRSTKLEDSAMYFCASNKGPGQGFGDFFGQGTRLTVV.

The chain uses TRBV14 and TRBJ1-1; D is ambiguous. Trimming took off 1 base at V and 1 base at J, with 7 bases between the two ends. The CDR3 covers 14 residues. Germline V gene data show CDR1 as SGHDN and CDR2 as FVKESK. This CDR3 is CASSQVHGNTEAFF. In nucleotides, the CDR3 is TGTGCCAGCAGCCAAGTTCACGGGAACACTGAAGCTTTCTTT.

The chain employs TRBV12-5 and TRBJ2-5; 9 nucleotides match TRBD1. This CDR3 has 15 amino acids. The germline gives CDR1 LGHNT, CDR2 FRNRAP. V lost 1 base to trimming and J lost 6 bases; unmatched junction nucleotides: 6. CDR3 in amino acids: CASGLAGTGQKTQYF. Here the CDR3 DNA reads TGTGCTAGTGGTTTGGCGGGGACAGGGCAAAAGACCCAGTACTTC.

J is TRBJ2-3 and V is TRBV5-1; D remains unclear. With 2 bases removed from V and 0 bases from J, the gap between germline ends came to 4 bases. Germline values: CDR1 SGHRS, CDR2 YFSETQ. The CDR3 loop spans 13 amino acids. The CDR3 is CASSFSSTDTQYF. Here the CDR3 DNA reads TGCGCCAGCAGCTTTAGTAGCACAGATACGCAGTATTTT.

The J gene is TRBJ2-1, the V gene TRBV23-1, with D uncertain. TRBV23-1 is reported as an ORF; its role is uncertain. The CDR3 is 9 amino acids. V lost 8 bases, J lost 15 bases, and 11 bases lay in between. The CDR3 region is CASDTTRFF. CDR3 DNA: TGCGCCAGCGATACCACACGGTTCTTC.

This chain links TRBV19 with TRBJ1-2; the D gene is possibly TRBD1 (5 bases). Germline assignment: CDR1 LNHDA and CDR2 SQIVND (reference sequence). The CDR3 length is 15 residues. V was pared by 6 bases and J by 0 bases, with 14 bases between. DNA of the CDR3: TGTGCCAGTAGATTCCGGGCCAGGGCTAACTATGGCTACACCTTC. Translating it yields CASRFRARANYGYTF. The whole variable domain, filled in from reference TRBV19 and TRBJ1-2, reads DGGITQSPKYLFRKEGQNVTLSCEQNLNHDAMYWYRQDPGQGLRLIYYSQIVNDFQKGDIAEGYSVSREKKESFPLTVTSAQKNPTAFYLCASRFRARANYGYTFGSGTRLTVV.

The CDR3 sequence is CASSMSRNSNQPQHF. As DNA, the CDR3 is TGTGCCAGTAGTATGTCCAGGAATAGCAATCAGCCCCAGCATTTT. This chain links TRBV19 with TRBJ1-5; D gene unclear. The V and J ends lost 3 bases and 0 bases respectively, with 9 bases between them. The CDR3 runs 15 residues. The germline CDR1 and CDR2 sequences are LNHDA and SQIVND (reference sequence).

The chain joins TRBV28 to TRBJ2-2; TRBD1 agrees at 7 bases. From germline, CDR1 is MDHEN and CDR2 SYDVKM. The CDR3 totals 16 residues. The junction had 12 bases not matched to a gene; V was cut back by 5 bases and J by 6 bases. Here the CDR3 DNA reads TGTGCCAGCAGTCTCGGACAGGCCCTCGTTGCCGGGGAGCTGTTTTTT. This sequence encodes CASSLGQALVAGELFF.

This chain joins TRBV2 and TRBJ2-3; 12 positions match TRBD2. This CDR3 has 16 residues. CDR1 and CDR2 (germline): SNHLY, FYNNEI. V was clipped by 7 bases and J by 4 bases; unmatched bases: 9. The CDR3 spells CASTPSGRGRADTQYF. DNA for the CDR3: TGTGCCAGCACCCCTAGCGGGAGGGGGAGGGCAGATACGCAGTATTTT.

The rearrangement uses TRBV27 and TRBJ2-3, with 12 bases that match TRBD2. The CDR3 has 18 amino acids. Per the germline V gene, CDR1 is MNHEY and CDR2 is SMNVEV (reference sequence). The ends lost 4 bases at V and 3 bases at J; junction bases unmatched: 11. The DNA for the CDR3 is TGTGCCAGCAGTTCTTGGACTAGCGGGAACAGGGGTACAGATACGCAGTATTTT. Its protein is CASSSWTSGNRGTDTQYF.

This chain uses TRBV29-1 with TRBJ1-2; no clear D. The germline V and J ends were trimmed by 3 bases and 8 bases, with 13 bases remaining between them. The CDR3 length is 12 residues. Germline values: CDR1 SQVTM, CDR2 ANQGSEA. CDR3 region: CSVESTVEGYTF. The CDR3 bases are TGCAGCGTTGAGAGCACGGTGGAGGGCTACACCTTC.

The J gene is TRBJ2-5, the V gene TRBV19; TRBD2 is a possible D gene (6 bases). V gave up 6 bases and J gave up 2 bases, with 10 bases separating them. Germline V gives CDR1 LNHDA, CDR2 SQIVND (reference sequence). There are 13 residues in the CDR3. The CDR3 DNA is TGTGCCAGTAGCCTCAGCGGGCAAGAGACCCAGTACTTC. Translation gives CASSLSGQETQYF.

The chain couples TRBV2 to TRBJ2-3, with a weak D call TRBD2 (6 bases). The germline V gene has CDR1 SNHLY and CDR2 FYNNEI. The length of the CDR3 is 14 residues. Trimming cost V 8 bases and J 0 bases, with 12 bases left between them. CDR3 bases: TGTGCCAGCTCACTAGCTGTGAGCACAGATACGCAGTATTTT. This encodes CASSLAVSTDTQYF.

CDR3 sequence reads: CASSPGLAGLTQYF. In nucleotides, the CDR3 is TGTGCCAGCAGCCCGGGACTAGCGGGACTTACGCAGTATTTT. The chain couples TRBV7-9 to TRBJ2-3; 13 bases line up with TRBD2. The V gene's germline CDR1 is SEHNR and CDR2 FQNEAQ (reference sequence). Trimming removed 5 bases from V and 8 bases from J; junction bases left unmatched: 4. The CDR3 sequence is 14 residues long. The complete variable domain, with remaining parts taken from reference TRBV7-9 and TRBJ2-3, reads DTGVSQNPRHKITKRGQNVTFRCDPISEHNRLYWYRQTLGQGPEFLTYFQNEAQLEKSRLLSDRFSAERPKGSFSTLEIQRTEQGDSAMYLCASSPGLAGLTQYFGPGTRLTVL.

Here the CDR3 DNA reads TGTGCCAGCAGCGTTAGCGGGAGGCCCTGGGATGAGCAGTTCTTC. Amino acid sequence: CASSVSGRPWDEQFF. The chain combines TRBV9 with TRBJ2-1; 10 nucleotides agree with TRBD2. CDR1 and CDR2 from the germline V gene are SGDLS and YYNGEE. The CDR3 is made up of 15 amino acids. V lost 2 bases to trimming and J lost 8 bases; unmatched junction nucleotides: 7.